Listed below are T cell receptor beta chains from one sample, sequenced in a study of PD-1 blockade in classical Hodgkin lymphoma. Sequenced by immunoSEQ multiplex PCR; TCRdb stores in-frame clones only, minus some. Counted here are around 41,000 clones, around 76% occurring once; the ten biggest clones make up 2.5% to 3%. The sequencing used peripheral blood mononuclear cells (PBMCs), collected before the second cycle of nivolumab. The receptors originated from a human donor with classical Hodgkin lymphoma. Both conserved end residues are part of each CDR3. Each record gives: V gene, J gene, clone size, CDR3 protein. Clone size appears in some rows only: once, few, many, or a class for an expanded clone.

TRBV7-2	TRBJ1-5	NA	CASSLDPGDAAQPQHF
TRBV7-9	TRBJ1-4	NA	CASSAIQGAPTNEKLFF
TRBV9	TRBJ2-1	NA	CASSETISYNEQFF
TRBV28	TRBJ1-5	few	CASSLGTGWPQHF
TRBV9	TRBJ1-1	few	CASRPGTGATEAFF
TRBV18	TRBJ2-7	NA	CASSHDYEQYF
TRBV7-9	TRBJ2-7	NA	CASSPNGLSYEQYF
TRBV5-1	TRBJ2-1	NA	CASSLAGGMNEQFF
TRBV4-3	TRBJ2-7	once	CASSQDSGASYEQYF
TRBV10-3	TRBJ2-7	NA	CAIRPGQGAYEQYF
TRBV2	TRBJ1-2	NA	CASSVQADFYGYTF
TRBV2	TRBJ1-1	NA	CASSRGTGGFPPEAFF